This entry lists 10 T cell receptor beta chains sequenced from one sample in a study of blood T cell repertoires in COVID-19. Using immunoSEQ multiplex PCR, the repertoire was profiled, and TCRdb retains in-frame clones only, with some absent. Here the sample spans more than 30,000 clones, almost 90% being singletons. The specimen was peripheral blood. These receptors originate from a man between 60 and 75 years old with active COVID-19.

The gene calls are TRBV9 and TRBJ2-6; D is undetermined. The V gene lost 4 bases and the J gene lost 1 base, with 15 bases spanning the gap. The CDR3 contains 17 residues. Per germline, CDR1 SGDLS and CDR2 YYNGEE. This CDR3 reads CASSLSTQGSGANVLTF. The DNA for the CDR3 is TGTGCCAGCAGCTTATCGACACAAGGATCTGGGGCCAACGTCCTGACTTTC. Combining the CDR3 with reference TRBV9 and TRBJ2-6 gives the whole variable domain DSGVTQTPKHLITATGQRVTLRCSPRSGDLSVYWYQQSLDQGLQFLIQYYNGEERAKGNILERFSAQQFPDLHSELNLSSLELGDSALYFCASSLSTQGSGANVLTFGAGSRLTVL.

The V gene is TRBV19, the J gene TRBJ1-5, with a weak D call TRBD1 (6 bases). Trimming removed 11 bases from V and 3 bases from J, with 17 bases in between. Germline lookup yields CDR1 LNHDA and CDR2 SQIVND (reference sequence). The length of the CDR3 is 14 residues. DNA for the CDR3: TGTGCCTCGAGGGGGGGGGCCAACAATCAGCCCCAGCATTTT. It translates to CASRGGANNQPQHF.

CDR3 in DNA: TGCAGCGTTCCCATTCGGGGTACGCAGTATTTT. Translation: CSVPIRGTQYF. The J gene is TRBJ2-3, the V gene TRBV29-1; possible D gene TRBD2, 5 bases. The CDR3 extends over 11 amino acids. Trimming pared 5 bases from V and 8 bases from J, leaving 11 bases between. The germline V gene has CDR1 SQVTM and CDR2 ANQGSEA.

The V call is TRBV7-9, the J call TRBJ2-7, with 11 bases that match TRBD1. J lost 0 bases, V lost 3 bases, and 4 bases had no gene match. The length of the CDR3 is 16 residues. Germline loops: CDR1 SEHNR, CDR2 FQNEAQ (reference sequence). CDR3 DNA sequence: TGTGCCAGCAGCTTCCTGGGGACAGGGGGCTCCTACGAGCAGTACTTC. As protein: CASSFLGTGGSYEQYF.

The V gene is TRBV19, the J gene TRBJ1-2; 7 bases are a match to TRBD1. This CDR3 contains 14 residues. The germline gives CDR1 LNHDA, CDR2 SQIVND (reference sequence). V lost 7 bases, J lost 4 bases, and 9 bases stayed unmatched. CDR3 in DNA: TGTGCCAGTACTAGACAGGGTTCGAGCTATGGCTACACCTTC. Protein: CASTRQGSSYGYTF.

This chain uses TRBV9 with TRBJ2-1; a possible D gene is TRBD2 (5 bases). CDR1 and CDR2 (germline): SGDLS, YYNGEE. This CDR3 is 13 amino acids long. V was clipped by 4 bases and J by 9 bases, with 14 bases between them. CDR3 region: CASSPSAAGEQFF. The CDR3 DNA reads as TGTGCCAGCAGCCCATCGGCCGCGGGTGAGCAGTTCTTC.

This clone was found a few times. V gene TRBV4-2 combines with J gene TRBJ1-5, with D unclear. The CDR3 loop spans 19 amino acids. The ends were cut back, 0 bases at V and 0 bases at J, with 18 bases in the middle. Germline V gives CDR1 LGHNA, CDR2 YNFKEQ. The CDR3, as DNA: TGTGCCAGCAGCCAAGAGTCGGGCCTCGGGAGATATAGCAATCAGCCCCAGCATTTT. Its translation: CASSQESGLGRYSNQPQHF.

CDR3: CASSATGIHDQPQHF. DNA for the CDR3: TGTGCCAGCAGCGCTACAGGGATCCACGATCAGCCCCAGCATTTT. The genes are TRBV6-5 and TRBJ1-5; tentative D call: TRBD1 (6 bases). CDR1 and CDR2 from the germline V gene are MNHEY and SVGAGI. The CDR3 extends over 15 amino acids. The ends were cut back, 6 bases at V and 5 bases at J, with 17 bases in the middle.

The gene calls are TRBV9 and TRBJ2-7; D possibly corresponds to TRBD1 (6 bases). V dropped 4 bases and J dropped 6 bases, with 11 bases sitting between them. The CDR3 is 12 residues long. Germline loops: CDR1 SGDLS, CDR2 YYNGEE. The chain's CDR3 is CASSQQGGEQYF. In DNA form, the CDR3 reads TGTGCCAGCAGCCAACAAGGGGGCGAGCAGTACTTC.

The rearrangement uses TRBV10-3 and TRBJ1-2; D remains ambiguous. Germline CDR1 reads ENHRY; CDR2 reads SYGVKD. V gave up 0 bases and J gave up 1 base, with 6 bases separating them. The CDR3 length is 14 residues. The DNA of the CDR3 is TGTGCCATCAGTGAGTCGAGAGGTAACTATGGCTACACCTTC. It codes for CAISESRGNYGYTF.